This T cell receptor (beta chain) was obtained from a study of monozygotic twins with inflammatory bowel disease. Germline lookup yields CDR1 SGHVS and CDR2 FQNEAQ. The CDR3 consists of 15 residues. From its re-call of the 5' RACE reads, TCRdb lists each CDR3 protein once, without DNA. The table for this sample gives some 130,000 distinct CDR3 sequences. Note on this clonotype: Its cognate antigen is unknown.

Whole-study results and caveats: A single strong IBD-associated signal or clonotype was not supported by the findings.

The chain is built from TRBV7-8 and TRBJ1-5; checking the TCRdb D call of TRBD1 is not possible without DNA. This receptor was obtained from a human donor with ulcerative colitis or Crohn's disease, or a healthy co-twin of an affected twin (not recorded which). Sequencing was done on a sample of blood. The CDR3 here is CASSSRQGPNQPQHF.